The 32 T cell receptor beta chains listed next were all sequenced from one sample in a study of beta chain features in type 1 diabetes listed by TCRdb under 2018. Library preparation used the immunoSEQ multiplex PCR assay. All of the isolated RNA was reverse transcribed with the High Capacity cDNA Reverse Transcription Kit, so expressed TCRB transcripts were sequenced. Not all clones reach the TCRdb copy of this immuneACCESS table, which keeps in-frame sequences only. Checked studies attribute under half of the gap to unresolved V genes and leave the rest unexplained. The sample table lists 200,000 to 250,000 clones, roughly 14% of them with a count of one. Approximately 0.024% of the sample is held by the ten biggest clonotypes. Sequencing was done on a sample of naive CD4+ T cells from blood. This specimen's cell subset or site label, interpreted: true naive CD4+ T cells. Receptors were obtained from a woman between 40 and 50 years old in good health.

The chain couples TRBV13 to TRBJ1-6; 9 bases line up with TRBD1. The CDR3 spans 15 residues. The germline CDR1 and CDR2 sequences are PRHDT and FYEKMQ (reference sequence). Germline trimming cut 5 bases from V and 9 bases from J; bases unmatched to any gene: 8. The CDR3 loop is CASSPGDREFSPLHF. DNA of the CDR3: TGTGCCAGCAGCCCGGGGGACAGGGAATTTTCACCCCTCCACTTT.

This rearrangement joins TRBV15 to TRBJ1-6; weak D call: TRBD1 (6 bases). Trimming took off 0 bases at V and 7 bases at J, with 10 bases between the two ends. Germline loops: CDR1 LNHNV, CDR2 YYDKDF (reference sequence). The CDR3 contains 15 residues. CDR3 DNA sequence: TGTGCCACCAGCAGAGATCGGCAGGGGAATTCACCCCTCCACTTT. It translates to CATSRDRQGNSPLHF.

In its sample, this clone was seen a few times. The chain uses TRBV29-1 and TRBJ2-5; D is unclear. CDR3 length: 14 amino acids. V was shortened by 7 bases and J by 2 bases, with 17 bases between the two germline ends. CDR1 and CDR2 (germline): SQVTM, ANQGSEA. The CDR3, as DNA: TGCAGCGCCCCTGTAGGTACAGCACAAGAGACCCAGTACTTC. It specifies CSAPVGTAQETQYF.

The rearrangement joins TRBV19 to TRBJ2-7; 8 bases align to TRBD1. With 3 bases clipped from V and 3 bases from J, the junction kept 4 bases outside the gene matches. In germline, CDR1 is LNHDA, CDR2 SQIVND (reference sequence). This CDR3 has 14 amino acids. CDR3 in DNA: TGTGCCAGTAGTATCAGGGGGCGCGGCTACGAGCAGTACTTC. It yields the protein CASSIRGRGYEQYF.

In its sample, this clone was seen a few times. J is TRBJ2-7 and V is TRBV5-4; TRBD2 matches at 8 bases. V lost 2 bases and J lost 2; bases outside the gene matches: 6. In germline, CDR1 is SGHNT, CDR2 YYREEE (reference sequence). The CDR3 has 15 residues. CDR3 sequence reads: CASSFPGGDTYEQYF. CDR3 in DNA: TGTGCCAGCAGCTTCCCGGGGGGGGATACCTACGAGCAGTACTTC.

J is TRBJ2-5 and V is TRBV7-8; D is unresolved. Germline CDR1 SGHVS, CDR2 FQNEAQ. The CDR3 totals 15 residues. V was cut by 1 base and J by 5 bases, with 14 bases left in between. For the CDR3, the DNA is TGTGCCAGCAGCTTAGGTTTAGGATTCGGGGAGACCCAGTACTTC. Translated: CASSLGLGFGETQYF.

This clone was detected a few times. V gene TRBV9 combines with J gene TRBJ1-1, with TRBD1 identical over 7 bases. CDR3 length equals 16 residues. V trimming: 0 bases; J trimming: 0 bases; junction bases outside the gene matches: 5. Per the germline V gene, CDR1 is SGDLS and CDR2 is YYNGEE. This CDR3 reads CASSVAPGQLNTEAFF. CDR3 nucleotides: TGTGCCAGCAGCGTAGCTCCGGGACAGCTGAACACTGAAGCTTTCTTT.

In this sample, this clone turned up a few times. This rearrangement joins TRBV5-1 to TRBJ2-4, with D unclear. The CDR3 totals 16 residues. The germline gives CDR1 SGHRS, CDR2 YFSETQ. The V end lost 0 bases, the J end lost 0 bases, and 10 bases lay between the germline ends. This CDR3 is CASSLGQSLAKNIQYF. CDR3 DNA: TGCGCCAGCAGCTTGGGGCAGTCGCTAGCCAAAAACATTCAGTACTTC.

The gene calls are TRBV7-2 and TRBJ2-5, with a tentative D call TRBD2 (6 bases). This CDR3 is built from 15 residues. Trimming stripped 3 bases from V and 5 bases from J, with 16 bases between. CDR1 and CDR2 from the germline V gene are SGHTA and FQGNSA. This CDR3 is CASSLVPGGGETQYF. As DNA, the CDR3 is TGTGCCAGCAGCTTGGTACCAGGTGGGGGGGAGACCCAGTACTTC. Filled out from reference TRBV7-2 and TRBJ2-5, the complete variable domain reads GAGVSQSPSNKVTEKGKDVELRCDPISGHTALYWYRQSLGQGLEFLIYFQGNSAPDKSGLPSDRFSAERTGGSVSTLTIQRTQQEDSAVYLCASSLVPGGGETQYFGPGTRLLVL.

The rearrangement uses TRBV5-1 and TRBJ1-6; D may be TRBD1 (5 bases). The length of the CDR3 is 16 residues. Trimming stripped 0 bases from V and 9 bases from J, with 16 bases between. CDR1 SGHRS and CDR2 YFSETQ come from the germline V gene. The CDR3 sequence: CASSLAGGTFGSPLHF. The CDR3 DNA is TGCGCCAGCAGCTTGGCCGGGGGTACTTTCGGTTCACCCCTCCACTTT.

This clone was seen more than once but under ten times. This chain joins TRBV5-1 and TRBJ2-1, with 8 nucleotides matching TRBD1. The CDR3 spans 16 residues. CDR1 and CDR2 (germline): SGHRS, YFSETQ. Unmatched junction bases numbered 2, after V lost 0 bases and J lost 0 bases. CDR3 sequence: CASSLGGTGSYNEQFF. The CDR3 DNA reads as TGCGCCAGCAGCTTGGGGGGGACAGGCTCCTACAATGAGCAGTTCTTC.

In its sample, this clone was seen a few times. The rearrangement links TRBV18 to TRBJ2-5; no definite D call. This CDR3 is 14 amino acids long. Germline CDR1 and CDR2: KGHSH and LQKENI. Trimming pared 1 base from V and 5 bases from J, leaving 11 bases between. The DNA for the CDR3 is TGTGCCAGCTCACCACTCGAGCCGCTGGAGACCCAGTACTTC. Encoded protein: CASSPLEPLETQYF. Combining the CDR3 with reference TRBV18 and TRBJ2-5 gives the whole variable domain NAGVMQNPRHLVRRRGQEARLRCSPMKGHSHVYWYRQLPEEGLKFMVYLQKENIIDESGMPKERFSAEFPKEGPSILRIQQVVRGDSAAYFCASSPLEPLETQYFGPGTRLLVL.

This sequence joins TRBV2 and TRBJ1-5, with 9 bases matching TRBD1. The germline CDR1 and CDR2 sequences are SNHLY and FYNNEI. The CDR3 is 15 residues long. V was clipped by 6 bases and J by 7 bases; unmatched bases: 10. CDR3 in amino acids: CASRLQGALGQPQHF. In DNA form, the CDR3 reads TGTGCCAGCAGACTACAGGGGGCTCTTGGGCAGCCCCAGCATTTT.

This clone was detected only a few times. Other DNA sequences in this specimen translate into the identical CDR3. The CDR3 DNA is TGTGCCAGCTCGCCGGGACTAGGCACAGATACGCAGTATTTT. Its protein is CASSPGLGTDTQYF. The gene calls are TRBV18 and TRBJ2-3; TRBD2 agrees at 8 bases. This CDR3 has 14 residues. The ends lost 6 bases at V and 1 base at J; junction bases unmatched: 3. Germline V lookup: CDR1 KGHSH, CDR2 LQKENI.

V gene TRBV6-5 combines with J gene TRBJ2-7; 7 positions match TRBD2. The CDR3 has 16 residues. V lost 0 bases to trimming and J lost 0 bases; unmatched junction nucleotides: 5. The V gene's germline CDR1 is MNHEY and CDR2 SVGAGI. For the CDR3, the DNA is TGTGCCAGCAGTTACTCGAGGGGCGGGGGCTCCTACGAGCAGTACTTC. Translating gives CASSYSRGGGSYEQYF.

This clone has just a few counts. The rearrangement joins TRBV5-5 to TRBJ1-1; D may be TRBD1 (5 bases). The length of the CDR3 is 17 residues. The germline CDR1 and CDR2 sequences are SGHKS and YYEKEE (reference sequence). Trimming took off 5 bases at V and 8 bases at J, with 28 bases between the two ends. CDR3 nucleotide sequence: TGTGCCAGCAGTCCTGAGCCAGGGTTATGGCCCCCATTGGAAGCTTTCTTT. It codes for CASSPEPGLWPPLEAFF.

The rearrangement links TRBV5-5 to TRBJ2-2, with 9 bases that match TRBD1. CDR3 length equals 16 residues. Germline values: CDR1 SGHKS, CDR2 YYEKEE (reference sequence). With 4 bases clipped from V and 6 bases from J, the junction kept 10 bases outside the gene matches. The CDR3 region is CASSLTGGSLPGELFF. The CDR3 nucleotides are TGTGCCAGCAGCCTGACAGGGGGAAGCCTCCCCGGGGAGCTGTTTTTT.

Only a few counts were recorded for this clone. The chain couples TRBV2 to TRBJ2-3; the match to TRBD2 covers 14 bases. CDR3 size: 18 residues. Trimming removed 3 bases from V and 4 bases from J; junction bases left unmatched: 9. Germline assignment: CDR1 SNHLY and CDR2 FYNNEI. CDR3 nucleotides: TGTGCCAGCAGTGATTACCGACTAGCGGGGGGGCCATCAGATACGCAGTATTTT. Its protein is CASSDYRLAGGPSDTQYF.

The chain employs TRBV7-2 and TRBJ1-3, with 8 bases lining up with TRBD1. CDR3 length: 14 residues. Per germline, CDR1 SGHTA and CDR2 FQGNSA. J lost 1 base, V lost 5 bases, and 1 base had no gene match. CDR3 protein: CASSRDRSGNTIYF. For the CDR3, the DNA is TGTGCCAGCAGCCGGGACAGGTCTGGAAACACCATATATTTT.

This clone occurred a few times. The chain uses TRBV25-1 and TRBJ2-5, with 7 positions matching TRBD1. Germline lookup yields CDR1 MGHDK and CDR2 SYGVNS. The trim removed 8 bases at V and 1 base at J, leaving 4 bases unmatched. The CDR3 consists of 13 residues. The CDR3 here is CASAGTVQETQYF. DNA for the CDR3: TGTGCCAGCGCCGGGACAGTCCAAGAGACCCAGTACTTC.

The chain carries TRBV5-1 and TRBJ1-6; 10 nucleotides align to TRBD1. This CDR3 is 15 amino acids long. With 4 bases clipped from V and 8 bases from J, the junction kept 6 bases outside the gene matches. In germline, CDR1 is SGHRS, CDR2 YFSETQ. The CDR3 DNA follows: TGCGCCAGCAGCCCTCCCGGGACAGGGGATTCACCCCTCCACTTT. Amino acids: CASSPPGTGDSPLHF.

This clone was recorded a few times. The rearrangement joins TRBV5-1 to TRBJ1-1, with D perhaps matching TRBD1 (6 bases). V was pared by 1 base and J by 0 bases, with 16 bases between. Germline V gene sequence: CDR1 SGHRS, CDR2 YFSETQ. This CDR3 region has 17 residues. CDR3 DNA: TGCGCCAGCAGCTTGCGTGGGGCAGGGGCTATGAACACTGAAGCTTTCTTT. Residues: CASSLRGAGAMNTEAFF.

This clone was observed a handful of times. V is TRBV19 and J is TRBJ1-1; TRBD1 matches 7 bases. Germline trimming cut 5 bases from V and 4 bases from J; bases unmatched to any gene: 10. Germline V CDR1 and CDR2: LNHDA, SQIVND (reference sequence). The CDR3 has 15 residues. The CDR3 region is CASSGTYRGGTEAFF. CDR3 bases: TGTGCCAGTAGTGGGACCTACAGGGGCGGCACTGAAGCTTTCTTT.

This clone was counted a few times. The V call is TRBV5-4, the J call TRBJ2-5; 8 bases agree with TRBD1. In germline, CDR1 is SGHNT, CDR2 YYREEE (reference sequence). The CDR3 runs 15 residues. Trimming took 4 bases from V and 4 from J; bases not matched to a gene: 9. The CDR3 protein is CASSAKDRAGETQYF. The CDR3 DNA reads as TGTGCCAGCAGCGCAAAGGACAGGGCTGGAGAGACCCAGTACTTC. Variable domain in full (rest from reference TRBV5-4 and TRBJ2-5): ETGVTQSPTHLIKTRGQQVTLRCSSQSGHNTVSWYQQALGQGPQFIFQYYREEENGRGNFPPRFSGLQFPNYSSELNVNALELDDSALYLCASSAKDRAGETQYFGPGTRLLVL.

The gene calls are TRBV19 and TRBJ1-1; 9 nucleotides align to TRBD1. The CDR3 runs to 15 residues. The V gene end was trimmed by 6 bases and the J gene end by 1 base; junction bases not matched to a gene: 6. Germline V gives CDR1 LNHDA, CDR2 SQIVND (reference sequence). The DNA of the CDR3 is TGTGCCAGTAGACGGGACAGGGCATGGAACACTGAAGCTTTCTTT. It codes for CASRRDRAWNTEAFF.

This clone has a handful of counts. The chain recombines TRBV4-3 with TRBJ2-7, with D hard to call. The CDR3 loop spans 14 amino acids. Germline loops: CDR1 LGHNA, CDR2 YSLEER. Between the trimmed V and J ends, which lost 0 bases and 2 bases, there was a span of 8 bases. CDR3 coding DNA: TGCGCCAGCAGCCAAGATCACAGTACCTACGAGCAGTACTTC. This encodes CASSQDHSTYEQYF.

The chain uses TRBV9 and TRBJ1-2, with 9 bases matching TRBD1. The ends lost 0 bases at V and 3 bases at J; junction bases unmatched: 3. CDR1 and CDR2 (germline): SGDLS, YYNGEE. This CDR3 is 15 amino acids long. The CDR3 coding sequence is TGTGCCAGCAGCGTAGCACAGGGGGCACACTATGGCTACACCTTC. It translates to CASSVAQGAHYGYTF. Complete variable domain (other parts from reference TRBV9 and TRBJ1-2): DSGVTQTPKHLITATGQRVTLRCSPRSGDLSVYWYQQSLDQGLQFLIQYYNGEERAKGNILERFSAQQFPDLHSELNLSSLELGDSALYFCASSVAQGAHYGYTFGSGTRLTVV.

The chain combines TRBV7-8 with TRBJ1-2; D not resolved. The V end lost 5 bases, the J end lost 3 bases, and 10 bases lay between the germline ends. The CDR3 has 13 amino acids. Germline V gene sequence: CDR1 SGHVS, CDR2 FQNEAQ. The CDR3 here is CASSPVADYGYTF. CDR3 nucleotides: TGTGCCAGCAGCCCGGTCGCGGACTATGGCTACACCTTC.

V is TRBV11-2 and J is TRBJ2-5, with D perhaps matching TRBD2 (7 bases). V was shortened by 3 bases and J by 4 bases, with 15 bases between the two germline ends. CDR3 length equals 15 residues. Germline values: CDR1 SGHAT, CDR2 FQNNGV. This CDR3 is CASSLSGGGRETQYF. The CDR3, as DNA: TGTGCCAGCAGCTTGTCGGGCGGGGGCAGAGAGACCCAGTACTTC. The full variable domain, rest sourced from reference TRBV11-2 and TRBJ2-5, is EAGVAQSPRYKIIEKRQSVAFWCNPISGHATLYWYQQILGQGPKLLIQFQNNGVVDDSQLPKDRFSAERLKGVDSTLKIQPAKLEDSAVYLCASSLSGGGRETQYFGPGTRLLVL.

The chain joins TRBV4-1 to TRBJ2-7; TRBD1 agrees at 9 bases. CDR1 MGHRA and CDR2 YSYEKL come from the germline V gene. With 3 bases clipped from V and 1 base from J, the junction kept 7 bases outside the gene matches. The CDR3 runs to 16 residues. The DNA of the CDR3 is TGCGCCAGCAGCCACGCGACCGGGACAGGGTCCTACGAGCAGTACTTC. This gives the protein CASSHATGTGSYEQYF.

V and J are TRBV19 and TRBJ2-3; no firm D call. The CDR3 is made up of 12 amino acids. Germline values: CDR1 LNHDA, CDR2 SQIVND (reference sequence). Trimming left V 8 bases short and J 4 bases short, with 10 bases between. The CDR3 protein is CASSTTPDTQYF. DNA for the CDR3: TGTGCCAGTTCCACGACTCCAGATACGCAGTATTTT.

This clone turned up a few times. V is TRBV4-3 and J is TRBJ1-2; 7 bases agree with TRBD1. Germline-derived CDR1 and CDR2 are LGHNA and YSLEER. CDR3 length: 14 residues. The J segment lost 8 bases and the V segment lost 0 bases, leaving 6 bases of the junction unmatched. The CDR3 bases are TGCGCCAGCAGCCAAGAAGGAACAGGGGACGGCTACACCTTC. The encoded protein is CASSQEGTGDGYTF.